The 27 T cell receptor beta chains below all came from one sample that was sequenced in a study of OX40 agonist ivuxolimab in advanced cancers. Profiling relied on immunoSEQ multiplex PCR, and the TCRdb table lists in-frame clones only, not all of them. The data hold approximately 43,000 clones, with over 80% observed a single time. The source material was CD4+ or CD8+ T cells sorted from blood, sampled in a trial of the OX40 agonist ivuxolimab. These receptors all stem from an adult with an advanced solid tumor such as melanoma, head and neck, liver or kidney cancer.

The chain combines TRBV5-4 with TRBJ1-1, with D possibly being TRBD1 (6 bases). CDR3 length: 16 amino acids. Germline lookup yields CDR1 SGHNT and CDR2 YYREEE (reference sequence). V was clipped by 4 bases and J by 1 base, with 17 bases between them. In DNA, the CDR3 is TGTGCCAGCAGCGCCGGGGGGCGTGGTTCGAACACTGAAGCTTTCTTT. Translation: CASSAGGRGSNTEAFF.

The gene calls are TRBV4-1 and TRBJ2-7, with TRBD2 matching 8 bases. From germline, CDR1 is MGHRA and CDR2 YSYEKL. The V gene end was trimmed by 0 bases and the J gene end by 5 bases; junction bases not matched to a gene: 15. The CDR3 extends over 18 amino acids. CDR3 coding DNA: TGCGCCAGCAGCCAAGATCCCTTTTTTTTTAGCGGGGTTCACGAGCAGTACTTC. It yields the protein CASSQDPFFFSGVHEQYF.

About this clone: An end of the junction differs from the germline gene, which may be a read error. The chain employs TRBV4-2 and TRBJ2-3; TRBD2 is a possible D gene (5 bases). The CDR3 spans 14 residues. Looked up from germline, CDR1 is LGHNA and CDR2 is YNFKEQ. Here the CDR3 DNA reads TGTGCCAGCAGCCTTCCCGCAGACTATCTGTCTAAGAATTTT. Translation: CASSLPADYLSKNF.

CDR3: CASSPPTGTGNYEQYF. CDR3 bases: TGCGCCAGCAGCCCTCCCACCGGGACAGGGAATTACGAGCAGTACTTC. This sequence joins TRBV5-1 and TRBJ2-5, with 9 bases aligning to TRBD1. The J call may be faulty, since TRBJ2-7 better matches the DNA end. CDR3 size: 16 residues. Looked up from germline, CDR1 is SGHRS and CDR2 is YFSETQ.

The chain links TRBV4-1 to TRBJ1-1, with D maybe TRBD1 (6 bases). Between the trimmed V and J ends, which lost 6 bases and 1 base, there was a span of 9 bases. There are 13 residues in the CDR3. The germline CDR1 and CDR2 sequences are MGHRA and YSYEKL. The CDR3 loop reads CASSTGSNTEAFF. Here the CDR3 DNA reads TGCGCCAGCAGTACAGGGTCGAACACTGAAGCTTTCTTT.

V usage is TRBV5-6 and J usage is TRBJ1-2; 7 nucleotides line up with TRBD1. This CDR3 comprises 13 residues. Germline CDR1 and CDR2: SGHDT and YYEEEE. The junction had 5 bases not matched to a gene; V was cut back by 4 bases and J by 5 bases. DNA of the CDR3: TGTGCCAGCAGCCCGGACAGGAAATATGGCTACACCTTC. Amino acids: CASSPDRKYGYTF.

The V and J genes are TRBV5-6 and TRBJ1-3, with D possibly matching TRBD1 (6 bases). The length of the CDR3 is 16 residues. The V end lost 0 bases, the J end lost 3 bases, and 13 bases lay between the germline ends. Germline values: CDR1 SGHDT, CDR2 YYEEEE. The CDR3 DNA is TGTGCCAGCAGCTTGGTCGGGGGGCCGGATGGAAACACCATATATTTT. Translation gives CASSLVGGPDGNTIYF.

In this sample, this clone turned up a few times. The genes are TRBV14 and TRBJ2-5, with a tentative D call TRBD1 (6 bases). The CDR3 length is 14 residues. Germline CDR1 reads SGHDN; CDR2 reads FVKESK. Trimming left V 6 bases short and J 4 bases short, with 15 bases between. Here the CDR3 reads CASSRNRARETQYF. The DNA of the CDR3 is TGTGCCAGCAGTCGAAACAGGGCGCGAGAGACCCAGTACTTC.

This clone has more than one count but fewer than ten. The CDR3 spells CASSPWDRADGYTF. Written as DNA, the CDR3 is TGTGCCAGCAGCCCGTGGGACAGGGCGGATGGCTACACCTTC. The chain uses TRBV11-3 and TRBJ1-2, with 9 bases matching TRBD1. V dropped 5 bases and J dropped 6; count of bases not matched to a gene: 7. The germline V gene encodes CDR1 SGHNT and CDR2 YENEEA. The CDR3 runs to 14 residues. The entire variable domain, with the rest obtained from reference TRBV11-3 and TRBJ1-2, is as follows: EAGVVQSPRYKIIEKKQPVAFWCNPISGHNTLYWYLQNLGQGPELLIRYENEEAVDDSQLPKDRFSAERLKGVDSTLKIQPAELGDSAVYLCASSPWDRADGYTFGSGTRLTVV.

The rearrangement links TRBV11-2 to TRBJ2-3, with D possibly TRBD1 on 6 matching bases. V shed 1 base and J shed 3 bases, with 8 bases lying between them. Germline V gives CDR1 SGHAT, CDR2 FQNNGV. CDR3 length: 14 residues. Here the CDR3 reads CASSLAQGTDTQYF. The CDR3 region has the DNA TGTGCCAGCAGCTTAGCGCAGGGGACAGATACGCAGTATTTT.

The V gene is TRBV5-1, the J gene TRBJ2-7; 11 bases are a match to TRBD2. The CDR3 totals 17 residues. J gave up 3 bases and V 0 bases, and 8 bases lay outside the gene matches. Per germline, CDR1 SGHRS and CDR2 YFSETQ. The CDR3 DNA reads TGCGCCAGCAGCTTGGCTGGGACTAGCGGAAGTTACTACGAGCAGTACTTC. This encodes CASSLAGTSGSYYEQYF.

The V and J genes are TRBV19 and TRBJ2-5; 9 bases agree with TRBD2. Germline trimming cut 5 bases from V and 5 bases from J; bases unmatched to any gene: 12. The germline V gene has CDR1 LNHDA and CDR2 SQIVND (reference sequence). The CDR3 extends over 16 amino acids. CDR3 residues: CASSDQAAGGWETQYF. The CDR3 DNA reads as TGTGCCAGTAGTGATCAGGCAGCGGGAGGTTGGGAGACCCAGTACTTC.

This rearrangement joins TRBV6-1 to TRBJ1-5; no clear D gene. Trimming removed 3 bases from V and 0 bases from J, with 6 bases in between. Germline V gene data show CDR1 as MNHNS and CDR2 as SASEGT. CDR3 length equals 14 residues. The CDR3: CASSDSYSNQPQHF. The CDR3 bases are TGTGCCAGCAGTGACAGTTATAGCAATCAGCCCCAGCATTTT.

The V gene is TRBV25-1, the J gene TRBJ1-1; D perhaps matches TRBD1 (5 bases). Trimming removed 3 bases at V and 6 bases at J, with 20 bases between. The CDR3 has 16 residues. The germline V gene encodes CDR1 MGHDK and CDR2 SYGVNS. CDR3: CASSDWGRRLTAEAFF. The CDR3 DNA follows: TGTGCCAGCAGTGATTGGGGACGGAGACTCACAGCTGAAGCTTTCTTT.

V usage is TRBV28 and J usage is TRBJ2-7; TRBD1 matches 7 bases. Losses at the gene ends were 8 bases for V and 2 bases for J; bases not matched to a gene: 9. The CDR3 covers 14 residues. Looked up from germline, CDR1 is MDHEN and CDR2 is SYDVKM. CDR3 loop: CASFPPGQPYEQYF. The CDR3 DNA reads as TGTGCCAGCTTCCCACCGGGACAGCCCTACGAGCAGTACTTC.

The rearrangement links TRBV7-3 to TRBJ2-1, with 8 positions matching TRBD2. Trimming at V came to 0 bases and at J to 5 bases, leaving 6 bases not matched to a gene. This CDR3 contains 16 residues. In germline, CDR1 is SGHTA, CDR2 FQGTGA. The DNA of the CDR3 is TGTGCCAGCAGCTTAACCAGCGGGAGTGTCGACAATGAGCAGTTCTTC. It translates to CASSLTSGSVDNEQFF.

The CDR3 protein is CASAGTSGMRYEQFF. As DNA, the CDR3 is TGTGCCAGCGCCGGGACTAGCGGGATGAGGTATGAGCAGTTCTTC. This chain uses TRBV28 with TRBJ2-1, with 13 bases fitting TRBD2. V lost 8 bases to trimming and J lost 8 bases; unmatched junction nucleotides: 9. CDR1 is MDHEN, CDR2 SYDVKM, per germline. The CDR3 is made up of 15 amino acids.

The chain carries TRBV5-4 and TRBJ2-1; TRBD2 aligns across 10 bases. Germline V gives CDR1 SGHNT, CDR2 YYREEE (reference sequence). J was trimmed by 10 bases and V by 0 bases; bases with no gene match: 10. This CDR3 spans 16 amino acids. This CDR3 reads CASSLAAASGRDEQFF. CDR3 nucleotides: TGTGCCAGCAGCTTGGCGGCGGCTAGCGGGAGAGACGAGCAGTTCTTC.

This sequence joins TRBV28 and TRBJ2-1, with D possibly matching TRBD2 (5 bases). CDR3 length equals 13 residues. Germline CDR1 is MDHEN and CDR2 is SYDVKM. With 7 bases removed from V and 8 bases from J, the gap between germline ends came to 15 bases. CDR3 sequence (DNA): TGTGCCAGCACGGAACTCTTGCGGGATGAGCAGTTCTTC. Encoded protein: CASTELLRDEQFF.

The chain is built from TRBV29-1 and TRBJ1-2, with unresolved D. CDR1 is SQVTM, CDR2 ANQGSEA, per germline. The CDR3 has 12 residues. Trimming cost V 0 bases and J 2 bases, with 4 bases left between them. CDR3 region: CSVEDRNYGYTF. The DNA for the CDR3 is TGCAGCGTTGAAGACAGGAACTATGGCTACACCTTC. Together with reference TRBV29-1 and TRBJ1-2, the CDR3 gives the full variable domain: SAVISQKPSRDICQRGTSLTIQCQVDSQVTMMFWYRQQPGQSLTLIATANQGSEATYESGFVIDKFPISRPNLTFSTLTVSNMSPEDSSIYLCSVEDRNYGYTFGSGTRLTVV.

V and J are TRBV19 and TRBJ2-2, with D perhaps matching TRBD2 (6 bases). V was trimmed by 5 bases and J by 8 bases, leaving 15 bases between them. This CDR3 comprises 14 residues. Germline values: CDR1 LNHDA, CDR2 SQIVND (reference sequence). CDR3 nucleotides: TGTGCCAGTAGTTGGAGGGATCTTACTGGGGAGCTGTTTTTT. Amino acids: CASSWRDLTGELFF.

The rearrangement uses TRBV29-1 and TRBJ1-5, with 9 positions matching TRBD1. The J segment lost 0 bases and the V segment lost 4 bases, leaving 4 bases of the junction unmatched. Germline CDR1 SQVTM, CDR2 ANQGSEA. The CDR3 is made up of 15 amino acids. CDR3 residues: CSVGGQGGSNQPQHF. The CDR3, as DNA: TGCAGCGTTGGGGGACAGGGAGGTAGCAATCAGCCCCAGCATTTT.

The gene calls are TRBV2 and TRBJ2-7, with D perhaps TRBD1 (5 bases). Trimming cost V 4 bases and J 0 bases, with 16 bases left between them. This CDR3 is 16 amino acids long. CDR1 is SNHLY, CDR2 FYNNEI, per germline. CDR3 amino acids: CASSGDSLTLSYEQYF. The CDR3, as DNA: TGTGCCAGCAGTGGCGACAGCTTGACTCTCTCCTACGAGCAGTACTTC.

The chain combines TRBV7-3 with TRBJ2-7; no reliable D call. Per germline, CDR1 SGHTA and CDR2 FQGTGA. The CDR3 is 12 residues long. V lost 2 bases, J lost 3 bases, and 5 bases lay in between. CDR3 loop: CASSLSFYEQYF. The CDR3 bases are TGTGCCAGCAGCTTATCATTCTACGAGCAGTACTTC.

The CDR3 spells CASSYSAAGPLNEQYF. For the CDR3, the DNA is TGTGCCAGCAGTTACTCGGCGGCGGGCCCGTTGAACGAGCAGTACTTC. This chain joins TRBV6-5 and TRBJ2-7; D is possibly TRBD2 (5 bases). The CDR3 is 16 residues long. Trimming cost V 0 bases and J 5 bases, with 17 bases left between them. CDR1 MNHEY and CDR2 SVGAGI come from the germline V gene.

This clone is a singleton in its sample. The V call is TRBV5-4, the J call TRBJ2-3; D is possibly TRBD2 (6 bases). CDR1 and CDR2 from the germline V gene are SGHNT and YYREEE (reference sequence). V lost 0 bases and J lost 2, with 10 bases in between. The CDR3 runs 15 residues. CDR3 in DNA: TGTGCCAGCAGCTTGGAGGCGGGGACCACAGATACGCAGTATTTT. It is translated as CASSLEAGTTDTQYF.

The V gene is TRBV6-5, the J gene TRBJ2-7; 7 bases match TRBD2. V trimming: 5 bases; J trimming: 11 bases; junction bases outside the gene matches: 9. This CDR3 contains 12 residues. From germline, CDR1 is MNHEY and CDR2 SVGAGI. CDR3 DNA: TGTGCCAGCAGTGACGGACTAGTAGCGAAGTACTTC. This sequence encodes CASSDGLVAKYF.